The rows below give T cell receptor beta chains drawn from one sample of a study of blood T cell repertoires in COVID-19. Sequencing was performed with immunoSEQ multiplex PCR; in TCRdb, only in-frame clones are kept and a portion is missing. The top ten hold under 6.5% of the sample, which has about 99,000 clones, roughly nine tenths seen once. Sequencing was done on a sample of peripheral blood. The receptors were gathered from a human donor in a cohort sampled during active COVID-19. CDR3s include the opening cysteine and the closing phenylalanine or tryptophan. The order of the fields is V gene, J gene, clone size, D gene, CDR3 protein, CDR3 DNA. D genes are given only for firm matches. Not every row has a clone size; where given, it reads once, few, many or a size class.

V gene: TRBV12-5; J gene: TRBJ2-7; clone size: once; D gene: TRBD1; CDR3 protein: CASGLRSWTGYDTVIEQYF; CDR3 DNA: TGTGCTAGTGGTTTAAGATCTTGGACAGGATACGACACCGTTATCGAGCAGTACTTC
V gene: TRBV7-6; J gene: TRBJ2-3; clone size: NA; D gene: TRBD2; CDR3 protein: CASSQGLAGGTDTQYF; CDR3 DNA: TGTGCCAGCAGCCAGGGACTAGCGGGGGGGACAGATACGCAGTATTTT
V gene: TRBV23-1; J gene: TRBJ1-2; clone size: NA; D gene: NA; CDR3 protein: CASSPRPHKRVLYYGYTF; CDR3 DNA: TGCGCCAGCAGTCCCCGACCGCACAAGAGGGTCCTCTACTATGGCTACACCTTC
V gene: TRBV4-3; J gene: TRBJ2-1; clone size: NA; D gene: TRBD2; CDR3 protein: CASSQDVETAGDGDEQFF; CDR3 DNA: TGCGCCAGCAGCCAAGACGTCGAGACAGCGGGGGATGGAGATGAGCAGTTCTTC
V gene: TRBV19; J gene: TRBJ1-6; clone size: few; D gene: TRBD1; CDR3 protein: CASSVQGAYSPLHF; CDR3 DNA: TGTGCCAGTAGTGTACAGGGGGCATATTCACCCCTCCACTTT
V gene: TRBV10-1; J gene: TRBJ1-2; clone size: NA; D gene: NA; CDR3 protein: CARNPTVLGSFTRLFFHTF; CDR3 DNA: TGCGCCAGAAACCCGACGGTCTTAGGGAGTTTTACCCGACTCTTCTTCCACACCTTC
V gene: TRBV15; J gene: TRBJ2-7; clone size: NA; D gene: TRBD1; CDR3 protein: CATSYMQGAYEQYF; CDR3 DNA: TGTGCCACCAGCTACATGCAGGGGGCCTACGAGCAGTACTTC
V gene: TRBV27; J gene: TRBJ2-1; clone size: NA; D gene: TRBD2; CDR3 protein: CASSFRRGGRSNEQFF; CDR3 DNA: TGTGCCAGCAGTTTTCGTAGGGGCGGGAGGTCCAATGAGCAGTTCTTC
V gene: TRBV6-5; J gene: TRBJ1-1; clone size: NA; D gene: TRBD1; CDR3 protein: CASRGQEENTEAFF; CDR3 DNA: TGTGCCAGCAGAGGACAGGAGGAGAACACTGAAGCTTTCTTT
V gene: TRBV6-2/TRBV6-3; J gene: TRBJ1-2; clone size: NA; D gene: TRBD1; CDR3 protein: CASSWTGAYGYTF; CDR3 DNA: TGTGCCAGCAGTTGGACAGGGGCCTATGGCTACACCTTC
V gene: TRBV3-1/TRBV3-2; J gene: TRBJ2-7; clone size: NA; D gene: NA; CDR3 protein: CASSQAALGQYF; CDR3 DNA: TGTGCCAGCAGCCAAGCTGCGCTCGGGCAGTACTTC
V gene: TRBV27; J gene: TRBJ2-2; clone size: NA; D gene: TRBD2; CDR3 protein: CASSFHGRASGRTDGELFF; CDR3 DNA: TGTGCCAGCAGTTTCCACGGGCGGGCTAGCGGGAGGACTGACGGGGAGCTGTTTTTT
V gene: TRBV9; J gene: TRBJ2-2; clone size: NA; D gene: NA; CDR3 protein: CASSPNRGSFGELFF; CDR3 DNA: TGTGCCAGCAGCCCCAATAGAGGGAGCTTCGGGGAGCTGTTTTTT
V gene: TRBV6-5; J gene: TRBJ1-1; clone size: NA; D gene: NA; CDR3 protein: CASRPQGMAEAFF; CDR3 DNA: TGTGCCAGCAGGCCCCAGGGGATGGCTGAAGCTTTCTTT
V gene: TRBV6-6; J gene: TRBJ2-1; clone size: NA; D gene: TRBD2; CDR3 protein: CASNRAGGSYNEQFF; CDR3 DNA: TGTGCCAGCAACCGAGCGGGAGGCTCCTACAATGAGCAGTTCTTC
V gene: TRBV28; J gene: TRBJ2-7; clone size: once; D gene: TRBD1; CDR3 protein: CASSSGGPYEQYF; CDR3 DNA: TGTGCCAGCAGTTCAGGGGGACCCTACGAGCAGTACTTC
V gene: TRBV7-9; J gene: TRBJ1-4; clone size: NA; D gene: NA; CDR3 protein: CASSSRDYNEKLFF; CDR3 DNA: TGTGCCAGCAGCTCACGGGACTATAATGAAAAACTGTTTTTT
V gene: TRBV11-2; J gene: TRBJ2-7; clone size: NA; D gene: TRBD2; CDR3 protein: CASSLWVAGGPGEQYF; CDR3 DNA: TGTGCCAGCAGCTTATGGGTAGCGGGAGGGCCTGGCGAGCAGTACTTC
V gene: TRBV4-3; J gene: TRBJ1-1; clone size: NA; D gene: NA; CDR3 protein: CASSQVHAETDTEAFF; CDR3 DNA: TGCGCCAGCAGCCAAGTCCACGCGGAGACGGACACTGAAGCTTTCTTT
V gene: TRBV6-4; J gene: TRBJ1-4; clone size: NA; D gene: NA; CDR3 protein: CASRSQDVEKLFF; CDR3 DNA: TGTGCCAGCAGGTCACAGGATGTGGAAAAACTGTTTTTT
V gene: TRBV28; J gene: TRBJ1-1; clone size: NA; D gene: TRBD1; CDR3 protein: CASSGQGSGNTEAFF; CDR3 DNA: TGTGCCAGCAGTGGACAGGGATCGGGGAACACTGAAGCTTTCTTT
V gene: TRBV2; J gene: TRBJ1-4; clone size: NA; D gene: TRBD1; CDR3 protein: CASKDRGGVGEKLFF; CDR3 DNA: TGTGCCAGCAAGGACAGGGGAGGAGTGGGTGAAAAACTGTTTTTT
V gene: TRBV28; J gene: TRBJ2-3; clone size: NA; D gene: TRBD2; CDR3 protein: CASSLSGLAGGRRTDTQYF; CDR3 DNA: TGTGCCAGCAGTTTATCGGGACTAGCGGGGGGACGTCGCACAGATACGCAGTATTTT
V gene: TRBV25-1; J gene: TRBJ2-3; clone size: NA; D gene: TRBD2; CDR3 protein: CASSGLAGSTDTQYF; CDR3 DNA: TGTGCCAGCAGTGGGCTAGCGGGGAGCACAGATACGCAGTATTTT
V gene: TRBV3-1/TRBV3-2; J gene: TRBJ2-7; clone size: NA; D gene: NA; CDR3 protein: CASSQSWAYEQYF; CDR3 DNA: TGTGCCAGCAGCCAAAGTTGGGCGTACGAGCAGTACTTC
V gene: TRBV7-9; J gene: TRBJ2-5; clone size: NA; D gene: NA; CDR3 protein: CASGWTSQETQYF; CDR3 DNA: TGTGCCAGCGGGTGGACTTCCCAAGAGACCCAGTACTTC
V gene: TRBV20-1; J gene: TRBJ1-1; clone size: NA; D gene: NA; CDR3 protein: CSALYTEAFF; CDR3 DNA: TGCAGTGCATTATACACTGAAGCTTTCTTT
V gene: TRBV19; J gene: TRBJ1-5; clone size: NA; D gene: NA; CDR3 protein: CASSWTWGSNQPQHF; CDR3 DNA: TGTGCCAGTAGTTGGACATGGGGCAGCAATCAGCCCCAGCATTTT
V gene: TRBV18; J gene: TRBJ2-7; clone size: NA; D gene: TRBD1; CDR3 protein: CASSPTGGGLEQYF; CDR3 DNA: TGTGCCAGCTCGCCCACAGGGGGAGGTTTGGAGCAGTACTTC
V gene: TRBV18; J gene: TRBJ1-1; clone size: NA; D gene: NA; CDR3 protein: CASSGGNTEAFF; CDR3 DNA: TGTGCCAGCTCGGGGGGGAACACTGAAGCTTTCTTT
V gene: TRBV5-8; J gene: TRBJ2-2; clone size: NA; D gene: NA; CDR3 protein: CASLFVTGELFF; CDR3 DNA: TGTGCCAGTCTGTTCGTCACCGGGGAGCTGTTTTTT
V gene: TRBV27; J gene: TRBJ2-7; clone size: NA; D gene: TRBD1; CDR3 protein: CASSLAHLPPRGQNYEQYF; CDR3 DNA: TGTGCCAGCAGTTTAGCCCACTTACCCCCCAGGGGGCAAAACTACGAGCAGTACTTC
V gene: TRBV11-2; J gene: TRBJ2-7; clone size: NA; D gene: TRBD2; CDR3 protein: CASSPGLAGEGYEQYF; CDR3 DNA: TGTGCCAGCAGCCCAGGACTAGCGGGAGAGGGTTACGAGCAGTACTTC
V gene: TRBV6-4; J gene: TRBJ2-6; clone size: NA; D gene: TRBD1; CDR3 protein: CASTRDRAPSGANVLTF; CDR3 DNA: TGTGCCAGCACCCGGGACAGGGCCCCTTCTGGGGCCAACGTCCTGACTTTC
V gene: TRBV3-1/TRBV3-2; J gene: TRBJ1-1; clone size: NA; D gene: NA; CDR3 protein: CASSETGVANTEAFF; CDR3 DNA: TGTGCCAGCAGCGAAACAGGAGTCGCGAACACTGAAGCTTTCTTT
V gene: TRBV4-3; J gene: TRBJ2-7; clone size: NA; D gene: NA; CDR3 protein: CASSQDPGTSSYEQYF; CDR3 DNA: TGCGCCAGCAGCCAAGATCCGGGTACTAGCTCCTACGAGCAGTACTTC
V gene: TRBV6-2/TRBV6-3; J gene: TRBJ2-3; clone size: NA; D gene: TRBD2; CDR3 protein: CASSRLALGGDTQYF; CDR3 DNA: TGTGCCAGCAGTCGACTAGCGCTGGGGGGAGATACGCAGTATTTT